These T cell receptor beta chains were read from a single sample in a study of T cells after somatic rescue of genetic block. The table came from immunoSEQ multiplex PCR; TCRdb's copy has only in-frame clones and leaves some out. The sample includes 85,000 to 100,000 clones, around 90% of them seen just once. The sequenced material came from peripheral blood mononuclear cells (PBMCs). These receptors originate from a woman aged 18-29 years. Both conserved end residues are part of each CDR3. Each record gives: V gene, D gene, clone size, J gene, CDR3 protein, CDR3 DNA. D genes are given only for firm matches. Not all rows give a size; the values are once, few, many and, for expanded clones, a class.

>TRBV30|TRBD1|.|TRBJ1-5
CAWRPPVQGTSNQPQHF
TGTGCCTGGAGGCCCCCCGTACAGGGGACTAGCAATCAGCCCCAGCATTTT
>TRBV28|TRBD2|.|TRBJ2-7
CASRLGSTSGIPYEQYF
TGTGCCAGCAGGTTAGGGTCTACGAGCGGGATCCCCTACGAGCAGTACTTC
>TRBV29-1|TRBD2|.|TRBJ2-1
CSVNLYIGLAGAPSYNEQFF
TGCAGCGTGAATCTCTATATTGGTCTAGCGGGCGCCCCCTCCTACAATGAGCAGTTCTTC
>TRBV18|TRBD1|once|TRBJ1-2
CASSPPQGQEGYTF
TGTGCCAGCTCACCACCTCAAGGACAGGAAGGCTACACCTTC
>TRBV7-9|.|.|TRBJ2-7
CASKDGPYEQYF
TGTGCCAGCAAGGACGGCCCCTACGAGCAGTACTTC
>TRBV30|TRBD2|.|TRBJ2-2
CAWTRGLGNTGELFF
TGTGCCTGGACCCGGGGACTAGGGAACACCGGGGAGCTGTTTTTT
>TRBV7-9|TRBD1|.|TRBJ2-1
CASSSPGTGSYNEQFF
TGTGCCAGCAGCTCACCCGGGACAGGCTCCTACAATGAGCAGTTCTTC
>TRBV7-9|.|.|TRBJ2-7
CASSPPRGGYEQYF
TGTGCCAGCAGTCCCCCAAGGGGAGGCTACGAGCAGTACTTC
>TRBV27|TRBD2|.|TRBJ2-4
CASSLIWTSGVWDKNIQYF
TGTGCCAGCAGTTTAATCTGGACTAGCGGCGTCTGGGACAAAAACATTCAGTACTTC
>TRBV29-1|.|.|TRBJ2-2
CSVGAGNTGELFF
TGCAGCGTGGGGGCGGGAAACACCGGGGAGCTGTTTTTT
>TRBV5-6|.|.|TRBJ2-3
CASNVVGTDTQYF
TGTGCCAGCAATGTGGTGGGCACAGATACGCAGTATTTT
>TRBV27|TRBD1|.|TRBJ1-5
CASSPLRGRGQPQHF
TGTGCCAGCAGTCCCCTCAGGGGGCGCGGTCAGCCCCAGCATTTT
>TRBV27|.|.|TRBJ2-7
CASSLSLRDRLIF
TGTGCCAGCAGTTTAAGTTTGAGGGACCGCCTGATATTC
>TRBV28|TRBD1|.|TRBJ1-2
CASRRVTGGDGYTF
TGTGCCAGCAGGCGAGTAACAGGGGGCGATGGCTACACCTTC
>TRBV10-1|TRBD2|once|TRBJ2-5
CASSALRGGQETQYF
TGCGCCAGCAGCGCCCTACGGGGGGGCCAAGAGACCCAGTACTTC
>TRBV7-9|.|few|TRBJ1-2
CASSLRTVAYGYTF
TGTGCCAGCAGCCTCCGGACAGTCGCCTATGGCTACACCTTC
>TRBV11-1|TRBD2|.|TRBJ2-5
CASSRTSGSGGETQYF
TGTGCCAGCAGCCGGACTAGCGGGAGCGGGGGAGAGACCCAGTACTTC
>TRBV19|TRBD2|.|TRBJ2-1
CAVTKRGPQGVEQFF
TGTGCCGTGACCAAGCGGGGCCCTCAGGGTGTTGAGCAGTTCTTC
>TRBV2|TRBD1|.|TRBJ1-2
CASGWTGTDGYTF
TGTGCCAGCGGCTGGACAGGGACTGATGGCTACACCTTC
>TRBV29-1|TRBD1|once|TRBJ1-2
CSVDAGTGHGYTF
TGCAGCGTTGACGCCGGGACAGGGCACGGCTACACCTTC
>TRBV19|TRBD1|once|TRBJ2-7
CASSTGGSGQGIQQYF
TGTGCCAGTAGTACCGGAGGGTCTGGACAGGGGATCCAGCAGTACTTC
>TRBV7-8|.|.|TRBJ2-3
CATHGGDTQYF
TGTGCCACCCATGGGGGGGATACGCAGTATTTT
>TRBV6-5|.|.|TRBJ1-2
CASSYSWGPRGYTF
TGTGCCAGCAGTTACTCGTGGGGGCCCAGGGGCTACACCTTC
>TRBV7-7|TRBD1|.|TRBJ2-2
CASSLGTGAYGELFF
TGTGCTAGCAGCTTAGGGACAGGGGCTTACGGGGAGCTGTTTTTT
>TRBV11-2|.|.|TRBJ2-7
CASSLVQAGLYEQYF
TGTGCCAGCAGCTTAGTACAGGCAGGGCTCTACGAGCAGTACTTC
>TRBV6-5|.|.|TRBJ2-3
CASSYRGDSTDTQYF
TGTGCCAGCAGTTACCGAGGGGACTCTACAGATACGCAGTATTTT
>TRBV15|TRBD1|.|TRBJ2-3
CATRSDRGLPDTQYF
TGTGCCACCAGAAGCGACAGGGGTTTGCCAGATACGCAGTATTTT
>TRBV5-1|TRBD1|few|TRBJ1-2
CASSLQGVESGYTF
TGCGCCAGCAGCTTACAGGGGGTAGAAAGTGGCTACACCTTC
>TRBV28|.|.|TRBJ2-6
CASSGRKEISGANVLTF
TGTGCCAGCAGCGGACGGAAGGAAATCTCTGGGGCCAACGTCCTGACTTTC
>TRBV11-2|.|.|TRBJ1-6
CASSQPGTDYNSPLHF
TGTGCCAGCAGCCAACCCGGGACTGACTATAATTCACCCCTCCACTTT
>TRBV25-1|TRBD1|.|TRBJ1-1
CASSDHIWGTGLNTEAFF
TGTGCCAGCAGTGATCACATTTGGGGGACAGGCCTGAACACTGAAGCTTTCTTT
>TRBV5-1|.|.|TRBJ2-7
CASSLAAGDFYEQYF
TGCGCCAGCAGCTTGGCCGCAGGGGATTTCTACGAGCAGTACTTC
>TRBV4-3|TRBD2|many|TRBJ2-1
CASSQRGSGSEYNEQFF
TGCGCCAGCAGCCAAAGGGGTAGCGGGAGTGAATACAATGAGCAGTTCTTC
>TRBV21-1|.|.|TRBJ1-5
CASSKSPGQGILLKNQPQHF
TGTGCCAGCAGCAAAAGTCCGGGACAGGGGATCCTTTTAAAGAATCAGCCCCAGCATTTT
>TRBV2|TRBD1|.|TRBJ2-1
CASTLQGNEQFF
TGTGCCAGCACCCTACAGGGGAATGAGCAGTTCTTC
>TRBV10-3|.|.|TRBJ1-5
CAISESRDRNQPQHF
TGTGCCATCAGTGAGTCCCGGGACCGCAATCAGCCCCAGCATTTT
>TRBV19|.|.|TRBJ2-5
CASSTYMLTRDTSQETQYF
TGTGCCAGTAGTACTTATATGCTTACCCGGGACACCAGTCAAGAGACCCAGTACTTC
>TRBV5-1|.|.|TRBJ1-1
CASSLETVGSTEAFF
TGCGCCAGCAGCTTGGAGACGGTGGGGAGCACTGAAGCTTTCTTT
>TRBV4-3|.|.|TRBJ2-7
CASSQPQGGEQYF
TGCGCCAGCAGCCAACCACAGGGAGGGGAGCAGTACTTC
>TRBV25-1|.|.|TRBJ1-1
CASSDGWSRTEAFF
TGTGCCAGCAGTGATGGTTGGAGTAGGACTGAAGCTTTCTTT
>TRBV7-9|.|.|TRBJ2-5
CASSPPDRAETQYF
TGTGCCAGCAGCCCCCCGGATAGGGCGGAGACCCAGTACTTC
>TRBV7-2|.|.|TRBJ1-1
CASRGPGTEAFF
TGTGCCAGCAGGGGGCCGGGCACTGAAGCTTTCTTT
>TRBV25-1|.|.|TRBJ2-1
CASSEKGWEQFF
TGTGCCAGCAGTGAGAAGGGCTGGGAGCAGTTCTTC
>TRBV27|.|once|TRBJ1-5
CAYRSNSNQPQHF
TGTGCCTACAGGTCTAATAGCAATCAGCCCCAGCATTTT
>TRBV27|TRBD1|.|TRBJ2-7
CASSAGTGGVLGYF
TGTGCCAGCAGCGCCGGGACAGGGGGCGTTCTAGGGTACTTC
>TRBV5-4|.|once|TRBJ2-5
CASSLGSVETQYF
TGTGCCAGCAGCTTGGGAAGTGTGGAGACCCAGTACTTC
>TRBV5-6|.|few|TRBJ1-1
CASSVGVMNTEAFF
TGTGCCAGCAGCGTAGGAGTAATGAACACTGAAGCTTTCTTT
>TRBV5-1|TRBD1|.|TRBJ1-2
CASSLGDRSYGYTF
TGCGCCAGCAGCTTGGGGGACAGGAGCTATGGCTACACCTTC
>TRBV11-2|.|once|TRBJ2-2
CASVGLPGTGELFF
TGTGCCAGCGTGGGCCTCCCCGGCACCGGGGAGCTGTTTTTT
>TRBV13|TRBD1|.|TRBJ1-2
CASSAPVGRGDGYTF
TGTGCCAGCAGCGCCCCCGTCGGCAGGGGGGATGGCTACACCTTC
>TRBV7-2|TRBD1|.|TRBJ1-5
CASSWTGSNQPQHF
TGTGCCAGCAGCTGGACAGGGTCAAATCAGCCCCAGCATTTT
>TRBV14|.|.|TRBJ2-7
CASSQFGLPYEQYF
TGTGCCAGCAGCCAATTCGGACTTCCCTACGAGCAGTACTTC
>TRBV7-9|TRBD1|.|TRBJ1-5
CASSAQGDQPQHF
TGTGCCAGCAGCGCACAGGGGGATCAGCCCCAGCATTTT
>TRBV4-3|.|.|TRBJ1-4
CASSWTFGGNEKLFF
TGCGCCAGCAGCTGGACTTTTGGTGGTAATGAAAAACTGTTTTTT
>TRBV13|.|.|TRBJ2-7
CASSLRQASYEQYF
TGTGCCAGCAGCTTAAGACAGGCCTCCTACGAGCAGTACTTC